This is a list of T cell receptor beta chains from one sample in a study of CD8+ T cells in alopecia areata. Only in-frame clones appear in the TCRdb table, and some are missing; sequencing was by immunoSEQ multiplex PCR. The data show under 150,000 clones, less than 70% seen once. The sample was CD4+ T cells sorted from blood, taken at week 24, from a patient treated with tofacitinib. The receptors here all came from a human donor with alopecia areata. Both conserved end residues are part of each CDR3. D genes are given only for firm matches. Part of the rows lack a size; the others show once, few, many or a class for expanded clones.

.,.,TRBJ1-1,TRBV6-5,TGTGCCAGCAGTTACTCTGTGAGAGACACTGAAGCTTTCTTT,CASSYSVRDTEAFF
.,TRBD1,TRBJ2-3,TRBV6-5,TGTGCCATCACAAGGGACAGACGACTCGATACGCAGTATTTT,CAITRDRRLDTQYF
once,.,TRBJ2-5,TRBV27,TGTGCCAGCACCTCGATGCTTTCGGGGACCCAGTACTTC,CASTSMLSGTQYF
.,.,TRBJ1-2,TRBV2,TGTGCCAGCAGTGGGACATTCCAAGGAGACGGCTACACCTTC,CASSGTFQGDGYTF
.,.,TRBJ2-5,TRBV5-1,TGCGCCAGCAGGACGCGGGTACAAGAGACCCAGTACTTC,CASRTRVQETQYF
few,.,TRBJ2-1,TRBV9,TGTGCCAGCAGCCGGGGAGAGTCCTCCTACAATGAGCAGTTCTTC,CASSRGESSYNEQFF
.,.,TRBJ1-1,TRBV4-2,TGTGCCAGCAGCCAAGCAGGGCAGATCATGAACACTGAAGCTTTCTTT,CASSQAGQIMNTEAFF
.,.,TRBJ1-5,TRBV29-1,TGCAGCGTTGCCCCCGGGGGAGGCAATCAGCCCCAGCATTTT,CSVAPGGGNQPQHF
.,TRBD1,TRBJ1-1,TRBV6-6,TGTGCCAGCAACGAGCAGGGGACAGGTGAAGCTTTCTTT,CASNEQGTGEAFF
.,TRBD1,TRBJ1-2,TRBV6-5,TGTGCCAGCAGTTACGGATCGGGACAGGGCTGGGGCTACACCTTC,CASSYGSGQGWGYTF
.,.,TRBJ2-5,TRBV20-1,TGCAGTGCTAGAAGGGAGACCCAGTACTTC,CSARRETQYF
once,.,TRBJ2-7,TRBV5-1,TGCGCCAGCAGCTTTGGGACATCTTATGAGCAGTACTTC,CASSFGTSYEQYF
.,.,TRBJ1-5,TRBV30,TGTGCCTGGGGAGCGGGTTGGAGCAATCAGCCCCAGCATTTT,CAWGAGWSNQPQHF
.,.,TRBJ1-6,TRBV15,TGTGCCACCAGCAGTGGGGTGGGGGACAATTCACCCCTCCACTTT,CATSSGVGDNSPLHF
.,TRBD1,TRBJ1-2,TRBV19,TGTGCCAGTAGCCTAAACAGGGGGGGCTATGGCTACACCTTC,CASSLNRGGYGYTF
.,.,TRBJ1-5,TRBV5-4,TGTGCCAGCAGCCGCGAGGGGAGCAATCAGCCCCAGCATTTT,CASSREGSNQPQHF
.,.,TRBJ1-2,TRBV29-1,TGCAGCGTTGACCAGGGGAATGGCTACACCTTC,CSVDQGNGYTF